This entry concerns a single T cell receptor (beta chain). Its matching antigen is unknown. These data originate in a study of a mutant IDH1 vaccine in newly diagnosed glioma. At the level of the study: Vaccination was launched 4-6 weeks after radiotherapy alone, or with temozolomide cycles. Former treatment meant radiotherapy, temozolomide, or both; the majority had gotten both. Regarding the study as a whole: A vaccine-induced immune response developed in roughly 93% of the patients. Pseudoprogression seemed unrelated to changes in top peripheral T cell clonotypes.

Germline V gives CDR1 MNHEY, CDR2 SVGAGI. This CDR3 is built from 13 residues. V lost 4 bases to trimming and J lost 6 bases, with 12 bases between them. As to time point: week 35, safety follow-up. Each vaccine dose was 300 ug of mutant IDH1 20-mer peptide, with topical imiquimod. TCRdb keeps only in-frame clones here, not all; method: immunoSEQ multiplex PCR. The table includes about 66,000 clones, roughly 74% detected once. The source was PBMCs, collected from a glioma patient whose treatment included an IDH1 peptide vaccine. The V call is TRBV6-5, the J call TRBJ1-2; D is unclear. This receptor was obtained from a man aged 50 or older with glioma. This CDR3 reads CASSFSQGHGYTF. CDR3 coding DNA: TGTGCCAGCAGTTTTAGCCAAGGACATGGCTACACCTTC.